The sequence of this TCR beta chain was determined in a study of spatial heterogeneity in lung cancer. Study results and limitations: Expanded tumor TCRs that were ubiquitous appeared in blood more at resection than follow-up.

The time point was: sample taken at primary tumor resection. Unsorted samples of tumor, nontumor lung or frozen PBMC had their whole RNA sequenced. The study tagged each TCR cDNA molecule with a unique molecular identifier. One entry per CDR3 protein, called by TCRdb with MiXCR from the 5' RACE reads. The sample lists approximately 29,000 distinct CDR3 sequences, about 8.8% occurring once. This clonotype was observed at least ten times. Its antigen is not identified. V lost 7 bases, J lost 2 bases, and 2 bases stayed unmatched. This CDR3 region has 13 residues. Germline V CDR1 and CDR2: DFQATT, SNEGSKA (reference sequence).

The chain couples TRBV20-1 to TRBJ2-3; 11 nucleotides match TRBD2. This receptor was obtained from a female donor with early-stage non-small cell lung cancer. The starting material was PBMCs, obtained at surgery. The CDR3 DNA reads TGCAGTGAACTAGCGGGAGCCACAGATACGCAGTATTTT. It encodes CSELAGATDTQYF.